Detailed here is one T cell receptor (beta chain). Generated by immunoSEQ multiplex PCR, the TCRdb table keeps only in-frame clones and is missing some. The sample yields some 80,000 clones, about 89% seen once. The sample originates from a study of T cell changes during pregnancy in multiple sclerosis. Unmatched junction bases numbered 8, after V lost 5 bases and J lost 5 bases. The CDR3 is 15 amino acids. Germline CDR1 and CDR2: MNHEY and SMNVEV (reference sequence). This material consisted of peripheral blood, taken in the first trimester of pregnancy. The TCR sequence derives from a female donor with multiple sclerosis, enrolled in a pregnancy study. The rearrangement uses TRBV27 and TRBJ2-5, with 10 bases that match TRBD1. In nucleotides, the CDR3 is TGTGCCAGCAGTGTGACCGGGACAGGGGTGGAGACCCAGTACTTC. It specifies CASSVTGTGVETQYF.